The 32 T cell receptor beta chains reported below all come from one sample, sequenced in a study of cytomegalovirus exposure and HLA in healthy donors. Primers: 60 Vbeta forward and 13 Jbeta reverse. Measured with immunoSEQ multiplex PCR; TCRdb has only the in-frame clones, and not every one. The top ten hold around 1.3% of the sample, which has more than 85,000 clones, around 73% seen once. Sequencing was carried out using PBMCs. The origin of the receptors is a female donor in good health and CMV-seronegative.

This chain uses TRBV6-5 with TRBJ1-5; D remains unclear. The germline CDR1 and CDR2 sequences are MNHEY and SVGAGI. V dropped 5 bases and J dropped 11 bases, with 13 bases sitting between them. The CDR3 extends over 12 amino acids. Written as DNA, the CDR3 is TGTGCCAGCAGTACCCGGGGAGGGTCCCAGCATTTT. Residues: CASSTRGGSQHF.

The rearrangement links TRBV6-4 to TRBJ2-6, with 11 bases fitting TRBD1. In germline, CDR1 is MRHNA, CDR2 SNTAGT. The CDR3 is 17 residues long. J gave up 0 bases and V 2 bases, and 0 bases lay outside the gene matches. CDR3 region: CASSDGTGGSGANVLTF. As DNA, the CDR3 is TGTGCCAGCAGTGACGGGACAGGGGGCTCTGGGGCCAACGTCCTGACTTTC.

The V gene is TRBV28, the J gene TRBJ2-1; 9 bases fit TRBD1. Trimming cost V 0 bases and J 3 bases; bases outside gene matches: 3. Germline assignment: CDR1 MDHEN and CDR2 SYDVKM. CDR3 length: 16 residues. CDR3 sequence reads: CASSLWRQGGYNEQFF. The DNA of the CDR3 is TGTGCCAGCAGTTTATGGCGACAGGGGGGCTACAATGAGCAGTTCTTC.

This clone showed up just a few times. The junction departs from germline at one end; a sequencing error may be responsible. The V and J genes are TRBV7-9 and TRBJ2-7, with 8 bases identical to TRBD2. The CDR3 length is 15 residues. CDR1 is SEHNR and CDR2 is FQNEAQ in the germline V gene (reference sequence). The chain's CDR3 is CSSSLFGGGSYEQYF. Here the CDR3 DNA reads TGTTCCAGCAGCTTATTTGGCGGGGGGTCCTACGAGCAGTACTTC.

The rearrangement links TRBV5-1 to TRBJ2-1, with 11 bases aligning to TRBD2. This CDR3 spans 17 amino acids. Germline V lookup: CDR1 SGHRS, CDR2 YFSETQ. The V and J ends lost 5 bases and 6 bases, in that order; junction bases with no gene match: 13. CDR3 in DNA: TGCGCCAGCAGTTTTGCCCCTAGCGGGGGGATCGCCAATGAGCAGTTCTTC. This translates into CASSFAPSGGIANEQFF.

The V and J genes are TRBV10-2 and TRBJ1-2; 10 bases are a match to TRBD1. V shed 1 base and J 0 bases; nucleotides not matched to a gene: 5. Germline CDR1 is WSHSY and CDR2 is SAAADI. The CDR3 runs to 17 residues. CDR3 nucleotide sequence: TGCGCCAGCAGTGAGTTGGGACAGGGGACAGCTAACTATGGCTACACCTTC. Translated: CASSELGQGTANYGYTF.

The chain has TRBV30 and TRBJ2-4; the match to TRBD2 covers 14 bases. The CDR3 consists of 19 residues. Per the germline V gene, CDR1 is GTSNPN and CDR2 is SVGIG (reference sequence). Trimming at V came to 4 bases and at J to 0 bases, leaving 11 bases not matched to a gene. The CDR3, as DNA: TGTGCCTGGATCCAGCCGGGACTAGCGGGGGTACTAGCCAAAAACATTCAGTACTTC. The encoded protein is CAWIQPGLAGVLAKNIQYF.

V gene TRBV19 combines with J gene TRBJ2-7; 7 bases line up with TRBD2. The CDR3 covers 15 residues. Germline trimming cut 7 bases from V and 1 base from J; bases unmatched to any gene: 10. Germline V gene lookup returns CDR1 LNHDA and CDR2 SQIVND (reference sequence). The CDR3 protein is CASTQQFGGSYEQYF. CDR3 coding DNA: TGTGCCAGTACCCAACAGTTCGGGGGGTCCTACGAGCAGTACTTC.

The chain couples TRBV30 to TRBJ1-1; TRBD1 might be the D (5 bases). V lost 0 bases to trimming and J lost 3 bases, with 5 bases between them. This CDR3 has 12 residues. The V gene's germline CDR1 is GTSNPN and CDR2 SVGIG (reference sequence). Here the CDR3 DNA reads TGTGCCTGGAGTGTAGGGGACACTGAAGCTTTCTTT. It encodes CAWSVGDTEAFF.

This rearrangement joins TRBV7-9 to TRBJ2-1; 7 bases agree with TRBD2. The CDR3 runs 13 residues. J was trimmed by 9 bases and V by 3 bases; bases with no gene match: 5. From germline, CDR1 is SEHNR and CDR2 FQNEAQ (reference sequence). The CDR3 sequence: CASSLAGVGEQFF. The CDR3, as DNA: TGTGCCAGCAGCTTGGCGGGAGTGGGTGAGCAGTTCTTC.

Details on this clone: The junction departs from germline at one end; a sequencing error may be responsible. The CDR3 DNA reads as TGTGCCAGCAGATTAGTGGCGGGGGACACTGAAGCTTTCTTT. Protein product: CASRLVAGDTEAFF. The genes are TRBV7-9 and TRBJ1-1; TRBD1 is a possible D gene (5 bases). Germline CDR1 is SEHNR and CDR2 is FQNEAQ (reference sequence). The CDR3 has 14 residues.

This chain joins TRBV29-1 and TRBJ2-4; D may be TRBD1 (7 bases). Trimming left V 6 bases short and J 7 bases short, with 22 bases between. The CDR3 is 15 residues long. Germline V lookup: CDR1 SQVTM, CDR2 ANQGSEA. The CDR3 sequence is CSVVGGRQGSNIQYF. CDR3 DNA: TGCAGCGTCGTGGGGGGACGACAGGGCTCGAACATTCAGTACTTC.

This clone was counted only a few times. An end of the junction does not agree with germline; a read error may underlie this. The J gene is TRBJ2-7, the V gene TRBV11-2; 7 nucleotides line up with TRBD1. Germline lookup yields CDR1 SGHAT and CDR2 FQNNGV. CDR3 size: 15 residues. CDR3 residues: CASSQVTGQTYEQYF. The CDR3 DNA sequence: TGCGCCAGCAGCCAAGTGACGGGACAGACCTACGAGCAGTACTTC.

This clone has more than one count but fewer than ten. V is TRBV29-1 and J is TRBJ1-1; D is uncertain. V was trimmed by 3 bases and J by 5 bases, leaving 13 bases between them. Germline V gene data show CDR1 as SQVTM and CDR2 as ANQGSEA. There are 13 residues in the CDR3. The CDR3 loop is CSVERGSWTEAFF. CDR3 DNA: TGCAGCGTTGAGCGGGGTAGTTGGACTGAAGCTTTCTTT. Filled out from reference TRBV29-1 and TRBJ1-1, the complete variable domain reads SAVISQKPSRDICQRGTSLTIQCQVDSQVTMMFWYRQQPGQSLTLIATANQGSEATYESGFVIDKFPISRPNLTFSTLTVSNMSPEDSSIYLCSVERGSWTEAFFGQGTRLTVV.

The rearrangement links TRBV5-1 to TRBJ2-1; weak D call: TRBD2 (7 bases). In germline, CDR1 is SGHRS, CDR2 YFSETQ. The V end was cut by 2 bases, the J end by 6 bases, with 12 bases between. The CDR3 contains 14 residues. This chain's CDR3 is CASSFGGLGNEQFF. In nucleotides, the CDR3 is TGCGCCAGCAGCTTCGGGGGGCTGGGCAATGAGCAGTTCTTC.

This chain connects TRBV7-3 to TRBJ2-3, with 7 bases aligning to TRBD1. The CDR3 consists of 16 residues. V was pared by 4 bases and J by 1 base, with 8 bases of the junction left unmatched. CDR1 and CDR2 (germline): SGHTA, FQGTGA. The CDR3 DNA sequence: TGTGCCAGCAGCTCTTCGACAGGGAAGGGCACAGATACGCAGTATTTT. Protein product: CASSSSTGKGTDTQYF.

This clone was detected only a few times. CDR3: CASSGRGAGDTEAFF. The CDR3 nucleotides are TGTGCCAGCAGTGGCCGGGGGGCAGGGGACACTGAAGCTTTCTTT. The V gene is TRBV6-5, the J gene TRBJ1-1; D may be TRBD1 (6 bases). Germline V gives CDR1 MNHEY, CDR2 SVGAGI. CDR3 length equals 15 residues. The V end was cut by 5 bases, the J end by 3 bases, with 16 bases between.

This chain connects TRBV4-1 to TRBJ1-2; TRBD1 aligns across 7 bases. With 3 bases clipped from V and 3 bases from J, the junction kept 4 bases outside the gene matches. This CDR3 is 14 amino acids long. Germline loops: CDR1 MGHRA, CDR2 YSYEKL. The CDR3 nucleotides read TGCGCCAGCAGCCACGCAGACAGGGACTATGGCTACACCTTC. Its protein is CASSHADRDYGYTF.

There are many counts of this clone. The chain is built from TRBV15 and TRBJ2-1; a possible D gene is TRBD2 (6 bases). V lost 3 bases and J 6 bases, leaving 21 bases between the germline ends. The CDR3 is made up of 17 amino acids. Germline V gene lookup returns CDR1 LNHNV and CDR2 YYDKDF (reference sequence). The CDR3 reads CATSSPKEAGTVNEQFF. For the CDR3, the DNA is TGTGCCACCAGCAGCCCTAAGGAAGCGGGTACCGTCAATGAGCAGTTCTTC.

The DNA of the CDR3 is TGTGCCACCAGCAGAGCAATGGAGACCCAGTACTTC. It yields the protein CATSRAMETQYF. The J gene is TRBJ2-5, the V gene TRBV15; no reliable D call. Looked up from germline, CDR1 is LNHNV and CDR2 is YYDKDF (reference sequence). The CDR3 is 12 residues long. The ends were cut back, 1 base at V and 5 bases at J, with 5 bases in the middle.

The chain combines TRBV13 with TRBJ1-2; perhaps TRBD1 as D (5 bases). Germline CDR1 PRHDT, CDR2 FYEKMQ (reference sequence). The V and J ends lost 5 bases and 0 bases respectively, with 13 bases between them. CDR3 length: 15 amino acids. Here the CDR3 reads CASSRGTPANYGYTF. The DNA for the CDR3 is TGTGCCAGCAGCCGCGGGACCCCGGCTAACTATGGCTACACCTTC.

This clone appeared a single time. The chain has TRBV7-3 and TRBJ2-3, with 7 positions matching TRBD1. This CDR3 has 15 residues. The J segment lost 2 bases and the V segment lost 0 bases, leaving 2 bases of the junction unmatched. CDR1 and CDR2 from the germline V gene are SGHTA and FQGTGA. The DNA for the CDR3 is TGTGCCAGCAGCTTAACTGGACAGGACACAGATACGCAGTATTTT. Translating gives CASSLTGQDTDTQYF. Variable domain in full (rest from reference TRBV7-3 and TRBJ2-3): GAGVSQTPSNKVTEKGKYVELRCDPISGHTALYWYRQSLGQGPEFLIYFQGTGAADDSGLPNDRFFAVRPEGSVSTLKIQRTERGDSAVYLCASSLTGQDTDTQYFGPGTRLTVL.

The rearrangement uses TRBV20-1 and TRBJ1-2, with TRBD1 identical over 7 bases. Germline CDR1 is DFQATT and CDR2 is SNEGSKA (reference sequence). CDR3 length equals 10 residues. With 4 bases clipped from V and 12 bases from J, the junction kept 5 bases outside the gene matches. The CDR3: CSANDRDHTF. The CDR3 coding sequence is TGCAGTGCTAATGACAGGGATCACACCTTC.

This clone was observed a few times. V is TRBV5-5 and J is TRBJ2-3; no reliable D call. This CDR3 region has 12 residues. CDR1 is SGHKS, CDR2 YYEKEE, per germline (reference sequence). Trimming shortened V by 1 base and J by 3 bases, and 3 bases separated the two germline ends. The CDR3 nucleotides are TGTGCCAGCAGCTTGCTTACAGATACGCAGTATTTT. This translates into CASSLLTDTQYF.

Only a few counts were recorded for this clone. This rearrangement joins TRBV5-4 to TRBJ2-2; 8 positions agree with TRBD1. Germline trimming cut 4 bases from V and 1 base from J; bases unmatched to any gene: 3. There are 15 residues in the CDR3. Looked up from germline, CDR1 is SGHNT and CDR2 is YYREEE (reference sequence). This CDR3 reads CASSPDRENTGELFF. The CDR3, as DNA: TGTGCCAGCAGCCCGGACAGGGAGAACACCGGGGAGCTGTTTTTT.

This clone appeared a single time. The gene calls are TRBV27 and TRBJ1-4; 7 bases are shared with TRBD1. The CDR3 length is 17 residues. Germline CDR1 and CDR2: MNHEY and SMNVEV (reference sequence). With V trimmed by 8 bases and J by 0 bases, 12 bases remained unmatched. The CDR3 spells CASSEGQKIPTNEKLFF. Written as DNA, the CDR3 is TGTGCCAGCTCGGAGGGACAGAAGATACCAACTAATGAAAAACTGTTTTTT.

This clone appeared once. This chain joins TRBV27 and TRBJ2-2; 14 positions match TRBD2. Germline V CDR1 and CDR2: MNHEY, SMNVEV (reference sequence). The trim removed 6 bases at V and 4 bases at J, leaving 10 bases unmatched. The CDR3 covers 18 residues. CDR3 amino acids: CASSLYGLAGGSTGELFF. The CDR3 DNA sequence: TGTGCCAGCAGCCTTTACGGACTAGCGGGAGGTAGCACCGGGGAGCTGTTTTTT.

The CDR3 sequence is CSVGEGSGRGEQYF. The CDR3 DNA is TGCAGCGTGGGGGAGGGTAGCGGGAGAGGCGAGCAGTACTTC. The chain carries TRBV29-1 and TRBJ2-7; TRBD2 agrees at 9 bases. CDR1 and CDR2 (germline): SQVTM, ANQGSEA. The CDR3 spans 14 residues. V gave up 6 bases and J gave up 6 bases; unmatched junction bases: 12.

The V gene is TRBV6-5, the J gene TRBJ1-4; no clear D gene. The CDR3 consists of 14 residues. Looked up from germline, CDR1 is MNHEY and CDR2 is SVGAGI. V gave up 2 bases and J gave up 4 bases, with 8 bases separating them. The CDR3 bases are TGTGCCAGCAGTTACCGGCGGGGTAATGAAAAACTGTTTTTT. Translating it yields CASSYRRGNEKLFF.

Comment on this clone: This same CDR3 is encoded by further DNA sequences in the sample. The V call is TRBV5-1, the J call TRBJ1-1; maybe TRBD1 (5 bases). Germline CDR1 SGHRS, CDR2 YFSETQ. V lost 4 bases, J lost 2 bases, and 9 bases lay in between. CDR3 length: 13 residues. Written as DNA, the CDR3 is TGCGCCAGCAGCCTAGACAGAAACACTGAAGCTTTCTTT. Translating it yields CASSLDRNTEAFF.

This clone was observed a handful of times. DNA for the CDR3: TGTGCCAGCAGCTTGAGAGGGGGCACCGGGGAGCTGTTTTTT. Translating gives CASSLRGGTGELFF. The chain recombines TRBV5-4 with TRBJ2-2, with D possibly matching TRBD1 (6 bases). This CDR3 region has 14 residues. Trimming cost V 1 base and J 4 bases, with 8 bases left between them. From germline, CDR1 is SGHNT and CDR2 YYREEE (reference sequence).

The V call is TRBV30, the J call TRBJ2-7, with 10 positions matching TRBD1. V lost 4 bases, J lost 3 bases, and 6 bases stayed unmatched. The length of the CDR3 is 14 residues. Germline-derived CDR1 and CDR2 are GTSNPN and SVGIG (reference sequence). The DNA of the CDR3 is TGTGCCTGGATCAAGACAGGGGGCGTCTACGAGCAGTACTTC. Protein product: CAWIKTGGVYEQYF. The full variable domain, with the rest looked up from reference TRBV30 and TRBJ2-7, is SQTIHQWPATLVQPVGSPLSLECTVEGTSNPNLYWYRQAAGRGLQLLFYSVGIGQISSEVPQNLSASRPQDRQFILSSKKLLLSDSGFYLCAWIKTGGVYEQYFGPGTRLTVT.